This T cell receptor beta chain was identified in a study of T cells after yellow fever vaccination. Study information: Where fractions had low cell numbers, libraries were prepared from them with the SMART-Seq v4 Ultra Low Input RNA kit.

UMIs and a universal primer site were added when TCR cDNA was made by 5'RACE template switching. In TCRdb, the 5' RACE reads were re-called with MiXCR into one record per CDR3 protein. This table holds some 300,000 distinct CDR3 sequences, around 4% found once. Study results and limitations: The booster saw the reappearance of most primary-vaccination clones (about 95% CD4, 88% CD8). Though it reached lower strength, the secondary response hit its peak faster, day 5 versus 15.

This clonotype was seen a few times. The antigen remains undetermined. This CDR3 spans 16 amino acids. Germline-derived CDR1 and CDR2 are DFQATT and SNEGSKA (reference sequence). The V end was cut by 0 bases, the J end by 0 bases, with 14 bases between. The sequenced sample was PBMCs, obtained on the day of the yellow fever booster vaccination. The rearrangement joins TRBV20-1 to TRBJ1-2, with D unclear. The source is a man between 18 and 35 years old who received the YFV17D yellow fever vaccine. This CDR3 is CSARDDGRLANYGYTF. The CDR3 nucleotides read TGCAGTGCTAGAGATGATGGCCGGTTAGCTAACTATGGCTACACCTTC.